These 24 T cell receptor beta chains share one sample of origin, sequenced in a study of CD8 T cells in ankylosing spondylitis. TCRdb reprocessed the 5' RACE reads via MiXCR and lists one record per CDR3 protein. Of more than 650,000 distinct CDR3 sequences in the sample, 12% were seen once. The antigens for these receptors are not known. Findings and caveats of the study: Seemingly distinctive of ankylosing spondylitis blood was a TCR beta motif formed by eight highly homologous variants.

Sequencing was performed on blood, either unsorted or a sorted T cell fraction (not recorded which). The source is a male donor with ankylosing spondylitis.

Only a few counts were recorded for this clonotype. This sequence joins TRBV4-2 and TRBJ2-1; the match to TRBD2 covers 9 bases. Losses at the gene ends were 3 bases for V and 6 bases for J; bases not matched to a gene: 6. Germline CDR1 is LGHNA and CDR2 is YNFKEQ. CDR3 length: 15 amino acids. As DNA, the CDR3 is TGTGCCAGCAGCCAGACGCGGGGGGGATTCAATGAGCAGTTCTTC. It translates to CASSQTRGGFNEQFF.

V is TRBV7-2 and J is TRBJ1-5; D may be TRBD1 (6 bases). This CDR3 contains 15 residues. V was shortened by 4 bases and J by 2 bases, with 12 bases between the two germline ends. Germline values: CDR1 SGHTA, CDR2 FQGNSA. The CDR3 loop reads CASSSGTIGNQPQHF. DNA for the CDR3: TGTGCCAGCAGCTCCGGGACAATTGGCAATCAGCCCCAGCATTTT.

V and J are TRBV28 and TRBJ2-3, with 8 positions matching TRBD1. The V and J ends lost 4 bases and 5 bases, in that order; junction bases with no gene match: 5. The CDR3 contains 14 residues. From germline, CDR1 is MDHEN and CDR2 SYDVKM. CDR3 bases: TGTGCCAGCAGTTCGGGACAGGTAGAAGATACGCAGTATTTT. Protein sequence: CASSSGQVEDTQYF.

This clonotype has only a few counts. The chain couples TRBV20-1 to TRBJ1-5; D is uncertain. V was clipped by 6 bases and J by 5 bases, with 11 bases between them. From germline, CDR1 is DFQATT and CDR2 SNEGSKA (reference sequence). There are 12 residues in the CDR3. This chain's CDR3 is CSARPADQPQHF. Here the CDR3 DNA reads TGCAGTGCGCGACCGGCCGATCAGCCCCAGCATTTT.

Ten or more counts support this clonotype. V usage is TRBV7-9 and J usage is TRBJ2-7, with D unresolved. V was pared by 2 bases and J by 0 bases, with 8 bases between. Germline V gives CDR1 SEHNR, CDR2 FQNEAQ (reference sequence). The CDR3 runs 14 residues. Here the CDR3 reads CASSLQESSYEQYF. CDR3 sequence (DNA): TGTGCCAGCAGCTTACAGGAGAGCTCCTACGAGCAGTACTTC.

This clonotype was seen ten or more times. V and J are TRBV29-1 and TRBJ2-7, with D perhaps TRBD2 (6 bases). Germline CDR1 reads SQVTM; CDR2 reads ANQGSEA. Trimming shortened V by 4 bases and J by 7 bases, and 11 bases separated the two germline ends. This CDR3 is built from 11 residues. The CDR3 protein is CSVARGTEQYF. In nucleotides, the CDR3 is TGCAGCGTTGCCCGGGGGACGGAGCAGTACTTC.

Many counts were recorded for this clonotype. This chain uses TRBV20-1 with TRBJ2-7, with 7 bases lining up with TRBD1. The CDR3 extends over 14 amino acids. Germline values: CDR1 DFQATT, CDR2 SNEGSKA (reference sequence). V was pared by 0 bases and J by 3 bases, with 5 bases of the junction left unmatched. CDR3 loop: CSARDLAGGYEQYF. The CDR3 DNA reads as TGCAGTGCTAGAGATCTTGCAGGGGGCTACGAGCAGTACTTC.

This clonotype was found many times. The V call is TRBV7-2, the J call TRBJ1-2; 7 bases match TRBD1. The CDR3 extends over 13 amino acids. CDR1 and CDR2 (germline): SGHTA, FQGNSA. The ends lost 4 bases at V and 8 bases at J; junction bases unmatched: 7. CDR3 nucleotides: TGTGCCAGCAGCTGGGTCCAGGGACAGGGCTACACCTTC. This sequence encodes CASSWVQGQGYTF.

This clonotype was counted between two and nine times. The gene calls are TRBV5-1 and TRBJ2-7; 13 positions match TRBD2. Losses at the gene ends were 4 bases for V and 4 bases for J; bases not matched to a gene: 5. Germline V CDR1 and CDR2: SGHRS, YFSETQ. This CDR3 is built from 15 residues. The chain's CDR3 is CASSPGTSGEYEQYF. CDR3 sequence (DNA): TGCGCCAGCAGCCCCGGGACTAGCGGGGAGTACGAGCAGTACTTC.

Many counts were recorded for this clonotype. The chain couples TRBV20-1 to TRBJ2-7; D might be TRBD1 or TRBD2, each matching 5 bases. Trimming shortened V by 2 bases and J by 0 bases, and 11 bases separated the two germline ends. Germline CDR1 DFQATT, CDR2 SNEGSKA (reference sequence). The CDR3 extends over 14 amino acids. The CDR3 reads CSARTRGGSYEQYF. The CDR3 DNA sequence: TGCAGTGCTAGAACCCGTGGGGGCTCCTACGAGCAGTACTTC.

This clonotype was seen more than once but under ten times. The chain has TRBV7-8 and TRBJ2-7; TRBD1 matches at 7 bases. This CDR3 is 15 amino acids long. Trimming removed 6 bases from V and 2 bases from J; junction bases left unmatched: 10. Germline CDR1 and CDR2: SGHVS and FQNEAQ. As DNA, the CDR3 is TGTGCCAGCAGAAGAGACAGGGTGGCCCCCTACGAGCAGTACTTC. Residues: CASRRDRVAPYEQYF.

This chain links TRBV27 with TRBJ2-3; D is possibly TRBD1 (5 bases). This CDR3 has 14 amino acids. The germline gives CDR1 MNHEY, CDR2 SMNVEV (reference sequence). V was clipped by 5 bases and J by 2 bases, with 11 bases between them. CDR3 in amino acids: CASSVRTHTDTQYF. The DNA of the CDR3 is TGTGCCAGCAGTGTAAGGACACACACAGATACGCAGTATTTT.

This clonotype was counted a single time. Written as DNA, the CDR3 is TGCAGTGCTAGAGACCCGGACAGGGACTATGGCTACACCTTC. Translated: CSARDPDRDYGYTF. The J gene is TRBJ1-2, the V gene TRBV20-1, with TRBD1 identical over 8 bases. The CDR3 loop spans 14 amino acids. Losses at the gene ends were 0 bases for V and 3 bases for J; bases not matched to a gene: 3. Germline CDR1 reads DFQATT; CDR2 reads SNEGSKA (reference sequence).

This clonotype was seen more than once but under ten times. CDR3 coding DNA: TGTGCCAGCAGCAGCTTAGTTACCGAGACCCAGTACTTC. This encodes CASSSLVTETQYF. The chain uses TRBV7-2 and TRBJ2-5; no clear D. Trimming shortened V by 5 bases and J by 5 bases, and 12 bases separated the two germline ends. From germline, CDR1 is SGHTA and CDR2 FQGNSA. This CDR3 comprises 13 residues.

The chain combines TRBV5-1 with TRBJ2-7; 8 nucleotides line up with TRBD1. The J segment lost 5 bases and the V segment lost 1 base, leaving 5 bases of the junction unmatched. The germline gives CDR1 SGHRS, CDR2 YFSETQ. The CDR3 is made up of 14 amino acids. CDR3 region: CASSLRTGPNEQYF. Written as DNA, the CDR3 is TGCGCCAGCAGCTTGCGGACAGGGCCAAACGAGCAGTACTTC.

Note on this clonotype: Mismatch with germline at one junction end may stem from a read error. The chain carries TRBV12-3 or TRBV12-4 and TRBJ2-5; 10 bases map to TRBD1. This CDR3 is built from 16 residues. CDR3 sequence (DNA): TGTGCCAGCAGTTCCCGGGACAGGGGCTACCAAGAGACCCAGTCCTTC. It encodes CASSSRDRGYQETQSF.

The gene calls are TRBV29-1 and TRBJ2-7; D tentatively fits TRBD1 or TRBD2 (7 bases each). CDR1 is SQVTM, CDR2 ANQGSEA, per germline. There are 13 residues in the CDR3. Trimming left V 6 bases short and J 3 bases short, with 15 bases between. CDR3 coding DNA: TGCAGCGTAACCAGGGGGGGAAACTACGAGCAGTACTTC. This gives the protein CSVTRGGNYEQYF.

This clonotype appeared many times. The chain couples TRBV10-3 to TRBJ2-5; D unresolved. Trimming removed 8 bases from V and 4 bases from J, with 11 bases in between. CDR1 is ENHRY, CDR2 SYGVKD, per germline. The CDR3 loop spans 12 amino acids. The DNA for the CDR3 is TGTGCCATCCGAACGGCCACAGAGACCCAGTACTTC. Encoded protein: CAIRTATETQYF.

This chain uses TRBV7-2 with TRBJ2-7, with TRBD1 matching over 7 bases. V lost 5 bases and J lost 4; bases outside the gene matches: 5. This CDR3 region has 13 residues. Germline-derived CDR1 and CDR2 are SGHTA and FQGNSA. This chain's CDR3 is CASSRDSKYEQYF. In nucleotides, the CDR3 is TGTGCCAGCAGCCGGGACAGCAAATACGAGCAGTACTTC.

This clonotype was observed a few times. The chain couples TRBV7-6 to TRBJ1-1; 8 nucleotides line up with TRBD1. Germline CDR1 reads SGHVS; CDR2 reads FNYEAQ. This CDR3 region has 15 residues. Unmatched junction bases numbered 9, after V lost 5 bases and J lost 4 bases. CDR3 in amino acids: CASSTRRTGSTEAFF. CDR3 nucleotides: TGTGCCAGCAGCACCCGTAGGACAGGGAGCACTGAAGCTTTCTTT. The full variable domain, completed using reference TRBV7-6 and TRBJ1-1, is GAGVSQSPRYKVTKRGQDVALRCDPISGHVSLYWYRQALGQGPEFLTYFNYEAQQDKSGLPNDRFSAERPEGSISTLTIQRTEQRDSAMYRCASSTRRTGSTEAFFGQGTRLTVV.

The chain combines TRBV29-1 with TRBJ2-3; 10 bases line up with TRBD2. CDR3 size: 15 residues. V gave up 8 bases and J gave up 6 bases; unmatched junction bases: 14. The germline CDR1 and CDR2 sequences are SQVTM and ANQGSEA. The CDR3 protein is CSPRGLAGDGDTQYF. CDR3 DNA: TGCAGCCCCCGAGGGCTAGCGGGAGATGGGGATACGCAGTATTTT.

CDR3 sequence: CASSYAQGSSYNSPLHF. DNA for the CDR3: TGTGCCAGCAGTTACGCCCAGGGGAGCTCCTATAATTCACCCCTCCACTTT. The rearrangement links TRBV6-5 to TRBJ1-6; a possible D gene is TRBD1 (6 bases). The V gene's germline CDR1 is MNHEY and CDR2 SVGAGI. Trimming took 2 bases from V and 0 from J, leaving 11 bases between them. This CDR3 is 17 amino acids long.

The chain links TRBV20-1 to TRBJ1-6, with 12 bases fitting TRBD1. J gave up 10 bases and V 5 bases, and 12 bases lay outside the gene matches. This CDR3 comprises 16 residues. Per the germline V gene, CDR1 is DFQATT and CDR2 is SNEGSKA (reference sequence). CDR3 loop: CSAGGTGGAGDSPLHF. In DNA form, the CDR3 reads TGCAGTGCTGGGGGGACAGGGGGCGCGGGGGACTCACCCCTCCACTTT.

DNA for the CDR3: TGCGCCAGCAGCCTGACAGCGTTGAACACTGAAGCTTTCTTT. Amino acid sequence: CASSLTALNTEAFF. The chain couples TRBV5-1 to TRBJ1-1; a possible D gene is TRBD1 (5 bases). The CDR3 is 14 amino acids. Germline CDR1 and CDR2: SGHRS and YFSETQ. Trimming stripped 4 bases from V and 0 bases from J, with 10 bases between.